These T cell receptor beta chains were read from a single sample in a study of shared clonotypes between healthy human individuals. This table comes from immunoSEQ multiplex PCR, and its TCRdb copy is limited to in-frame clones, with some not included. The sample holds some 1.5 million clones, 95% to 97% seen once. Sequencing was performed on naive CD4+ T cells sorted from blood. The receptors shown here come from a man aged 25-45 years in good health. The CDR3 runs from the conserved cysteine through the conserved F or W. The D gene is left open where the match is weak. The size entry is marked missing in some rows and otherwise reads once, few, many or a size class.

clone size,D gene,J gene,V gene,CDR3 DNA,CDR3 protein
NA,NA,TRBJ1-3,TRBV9,TGTGCCAGCAGCGCCGGACAGATCTTAGACTCTGGAAACACCATATATTTT,CASSAGQILDSGNTIYF
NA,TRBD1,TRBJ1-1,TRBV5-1,TGCGCCAGCAGCACACGTACACAGGGGTTCACTGAAGCTTTCTTT,CASSTRTQGFTEAFF
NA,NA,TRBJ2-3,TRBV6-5,TGTGCCAGCAGTTATTTGGGGACTCAGTACGATACGCAGTATTTT,CASSYLGTQYDTQYF
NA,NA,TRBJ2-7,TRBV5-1,TGCGCCAGCGCCACTCAGGGGGGAGCCTACGAGCAGTACTTC,CASATQGGAYEQYF
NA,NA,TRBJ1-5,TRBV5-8,TGTGCCAGCAGCTTTAGGGGCTCTGGCAATCAGCCCCAGCATTTT,CASSFRGSGNQPQHF
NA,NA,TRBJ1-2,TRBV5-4,TGTGCCAGCAGCGGGTTAGTGGATGGCTACACCTTC,CASSGLVDGYTF
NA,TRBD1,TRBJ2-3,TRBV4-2,TGTGCCAGCCGGACAGGCCTTCCGGGCGCAGATACGCAGTATTTT,CASRTGLPGADTQYF
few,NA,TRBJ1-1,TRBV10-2,TGCGCCAGCAGTTACCTACGGGTGAACACTGAAGCTTTCTTT,CASSYLRVNTEAFF
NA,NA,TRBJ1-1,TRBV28,TGTGCCAGCAGGGACTTGAGCCCTGAAGCTTTCTTT,CASRDLSPEAFF
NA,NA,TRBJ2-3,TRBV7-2,TGTGCCAGCAGCATGGGGCGGGTAGATACGCAGTATTTT,CASSMGRVDTQYF
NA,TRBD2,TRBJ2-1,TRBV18,TGTGCCAGCTCACCATTGCGGGAGCTATCCTACAATGAGCAGTTCTTC,CASSPLRELSYNEQFF
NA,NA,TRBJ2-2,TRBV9,TGTGCCAGCAGCGTAGGGGGGAACGCGAACACCGGGGAGCTGTTTTTT,CASSVGGNANTGELFF
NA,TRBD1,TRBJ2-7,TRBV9,TGTGCCAGCAGCGTAGACCACAGGGGGCTGGGGGCTACCACCGAGCAGTACTTC,CASSVDHRGLGATTEQYF
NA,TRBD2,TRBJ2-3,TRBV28,TGTGCCAGCAGTTTAGGCCCCGGACTAGCGGGAACAGATACGCAGTATTTT,CASSLGPGLAGTDTQYF
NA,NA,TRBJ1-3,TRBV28,TGTGCCAGCAGCAGCACAGTTCCCTCCGGAAACACCATATATTTT,CASSSTVPSGNTIYF
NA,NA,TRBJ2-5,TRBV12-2,TGTGCAAGTCGCTTAGCGAAACGGGCGCGACAGGGCCTTCGGGAGACCCAGTACTTC,CASRLAKRARQGLRETQYF
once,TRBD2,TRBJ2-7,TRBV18,TGTGCCAGCTCACCAAAGAACGGGAGGGAATACGAGCAGTACTTC,CASSPKNGREYEQYF
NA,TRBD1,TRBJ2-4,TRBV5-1,TGCGCCAGCAGCCAAGCGACAGGGAGTGACTCCATTCAGTACTTC,CASSQATGSDSIQYF
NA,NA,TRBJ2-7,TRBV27,TGTGCCAGCAGTTTATTGAGCGGTACAGGGTCGGGCGAGCAGTACTTC,CASSLLSGTGSGEQYF
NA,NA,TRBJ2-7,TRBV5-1,TGCGCCAGCAGCTCCGGGCCAGACTTCGAGCAGTACTTC,CASSSGPDFEQYF
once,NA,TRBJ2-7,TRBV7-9,TGTGCCAGCAGCTTTAAGGAATTGCGGCTCCAAGAGCAGTACTTC,CASSFKELRLQEQYF
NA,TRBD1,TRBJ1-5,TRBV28,TGTGCCAGCAGTTCCCCCGGGACAGGGGGTCTTCCCCAGCATTTT,CASSSPGTGGLPQHF
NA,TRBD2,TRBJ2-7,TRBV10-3,TGTGCCACCCTTCCGGGACTAGCCTCTTACGAGCAGTACTTC,CATLPGLASYEQYF
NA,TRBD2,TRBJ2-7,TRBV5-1,TGCGCCAGCAGCTTAGGACTAGCGGCTTACTACGAGCAGTACTTC,CASSLGLAAYYEQYF
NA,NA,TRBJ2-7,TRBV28,TGTGCCAGCAGTCCACCGGGGACGTCGCGCCACGAGCAGTACTTC,CASSPPGTSRHEQYF
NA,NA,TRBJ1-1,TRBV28,TGTGCCAGCAGTCCAGAGGGCTCCAGGGATCGAGCTTTCTTT,CASSPEGSRDRAFF
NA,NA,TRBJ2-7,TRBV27,TGTGCCAGCAGTTTAATGACTAATTACGAGCAGTACTTC,CASSLMTNYEQYF
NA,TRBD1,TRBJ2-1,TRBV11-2,TGTGCCAGCAGCCATACCTACAGGGGCAGGAACAATGAGCAGTTCTTC,CASSHTYRGRNNEQFF
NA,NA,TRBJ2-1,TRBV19,TGTGCCAGTAGTATAAAAGGCCGGAGCGGGCCAATTCTCAATGAGCAGTTCTTC,CASSIKGRSGPILNEQFF
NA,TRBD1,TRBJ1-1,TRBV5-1,TGCGCCAGCAGCGTAGGACAGGGGACTGAAGCTTTCTTT,CASSVGQGTEAFF
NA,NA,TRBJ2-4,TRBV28,TGTGCCAGCAGGAGAAGCAGGAACTTTTCAAAAAACATTCAGTACTTC,CASRRSRNFSKNIQYF
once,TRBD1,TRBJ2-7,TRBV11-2,TGTGCCAGCAGCTTCACGTCCCAACCGCAGGGGGCCGGCGAGCAGTACTTC,CASSFTSQPQGAGEQYF
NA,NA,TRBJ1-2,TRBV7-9,TGTGCCAGCAGACCTCTCCTTCAAAGTTATGGCTACACCTTC,CASRPLLQSYGYTF
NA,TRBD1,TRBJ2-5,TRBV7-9,TGTGCCAGCAGCTTAAATACCGGGGGACAGGTGGAGACCCAGTACTTC,CASSLNTGGQVETQYF
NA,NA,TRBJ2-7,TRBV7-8,TGTGCCAGCAGCTTAAGCGCGACCTACGAGCAGTACTTC,CASSLSATYEQYF
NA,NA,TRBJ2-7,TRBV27,TGTGCCAGCAGTCCTGGACAGATCTACGAGCAGTACTTC,CASSPGQIYEQYF
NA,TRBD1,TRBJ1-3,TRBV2,TGTGCCAGCAACGACAGGGTCGGGAACACCATATATTTT,CASNDRVGNTIYF
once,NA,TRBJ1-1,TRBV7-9,TGTGCCAGCAGCTCGACAGTCAACACTGAAGCTTTCTTT,CASSSTVNTEAFF
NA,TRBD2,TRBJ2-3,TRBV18,TGTGCCAGCTCACCAAATAGCGGGAGCACAGATACGCAGTATTTT,CASSPNSGSTDTQYF
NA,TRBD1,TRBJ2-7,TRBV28,TGTGCCAGCAGACCACGGGACAGGGGAACTTCCTACGAGCAGTACTTC,CASRPRDRGTSYEQYF
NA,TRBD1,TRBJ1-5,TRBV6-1,TGTGCCAGCAGGAATCCGGGACAGGGTTACCAGCCCCAGCATTTT,CASRNPGQGYQPQHF
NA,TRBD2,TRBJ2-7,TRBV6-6,TGTGCCAGCACCCTGACTAGCGGGTCGAGCTCCTACGAGCAGTACTTC,CASTLTSGSSSYEQYF
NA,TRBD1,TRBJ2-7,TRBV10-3,TGTGCCACAGACCCGGGACAGTCCTACGAGCAGTACTTC,CATDPGQSYEQYF
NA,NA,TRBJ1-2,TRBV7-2,TGTGCCAGCAGCGCACGACAAGGAAACTATGGCTACACCTTC,CASSARQGNYGYTF
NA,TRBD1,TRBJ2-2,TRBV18,TGTGCCAGCTCAGGCGGGACAGGGAAGACCGGGGAGCTGTTTTTT,CASSGGTGKTGELFF
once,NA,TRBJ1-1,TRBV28,TGTGCCAGCAACCCCCCAGGGACAAGTAACACTGAAGCTTTCTTT,CASNPPGTSNTEAFF
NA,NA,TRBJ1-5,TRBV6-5,TGTGCCAGCAGCCCCAGCGACAGGCTCGAACCCCAGCATTTT,CASSPSDRLEPQHF
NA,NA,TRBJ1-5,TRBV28,TGTGCCAGCAGAGATTCACAGGGCCTCCGGGGCAATCAGCCCCAGCATTTT,CASRDSQGLRGNQPQHF
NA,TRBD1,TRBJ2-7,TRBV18,TGTGCCAGCTCACCGACCCCGACAGGGGGGACCTACGAGCAGTACTTC,CASSPTPTGGTYEQYF
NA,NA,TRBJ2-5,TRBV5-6,TGTGCCAGCAGCTTGGCCACGGGCCAAGAGACCCAGTACTTC,CASSLATGQETQYF
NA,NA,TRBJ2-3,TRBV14,TGTGCCAGCAGCCAAGTTTCAGGGCACGGCACAGATACGCAGTATTTT,CASSQVSGHGTDTQYF
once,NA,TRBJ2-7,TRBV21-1,TGTGCCAGCAGCAAGGGACCCCGGGGGATTACCTACGAGCAGTACTTC,CASSKGPRGITYEQYF